The next 32 T cell receptor beta chains were all read from a single sample in a study of T cell responses to AZD1222 COVID-19 vaccine. Profiling relied on immunoSEQ multiplex PCR, and the TCRdb table lists in-frame clones only, not all of them. The table shows approximately 150,000 clones, with 94% occurring only once. The starting material was peripheral blood, obtained on day 0 of AZD1222 vaccination. These receptors were taken from an adult in good health.

The V call is TRBV28, the J call TRBJ1-5; 10 bases align to TRBD1. The germline CDR1 and CDR2 sequences are MDHEN and SYDVKM. After removal of 7 bases from V and 8 bases from J, the junction contained 17 bases not matched to a gene. CDR3 length equals 17 residues. The CDR3 DNA follows: TGTGCCAGCATTAGGCCAGGGACAGGGGTGACGATGGAGCCCCAGCATTTT. Protein product: CASIRPGTGVTMEPQHF. The variable domain in full, completed from reference TRBV28 and TRBJ1-5, reads DVKVTQSSRYLVKRTGEKVFLECVQDMDHENMFWYRQDPGLGLRLIYFSYDVKMKEKGDIPEGYSVSREKKERFSLILESASTNQTSMYLCASIRPGTGVTMEPQHFGDGTRLSIL.

V is TRBV7-2 and J is TRBJ2-1; D not certain. CDR3 length: 16 residues. CDR1 and CDR2 (germline): SGHTA, FQGNSA. Trimming stripped 5 bases from V and 3 bases from J, with 17 bases between. The DNA of the CDR3 is TGTGCCAGCAGCCATACGGTCGGGTACTTCTACAATGAGCAGTTCTTC. Amino acids: CASSHTVGYFYNEQFF.

The J gene is TRBJ1-1, the V gene TRBV12-5, with no clear D. From germline, CDR1 is LGHNT and CDR2 FRNRAP. V was shortened by 2 bases and J by 6 bases, with 16 bases between the two germline ends. This CDR3 contains 15 residues. The CDR3 DNA reads as TGTGCTAGTGGTTTGTCTCGGGCCGGTGTCCCTGAAGCTTTCTTT. It codes for CASGLSRAGVPEAFF.

V is TRBV14 and J is TRBJ2-6, with D maybe TRBD1 (6 bases). This CDR3 region has 15 residues. V lost 2 bases and J lost 4, with 9 bases in between. Germline V gene sequence: CDR1 SGHDN, CDR2 FVKESK. CDR3 residues: CASSQQGRGANVLTF. The CDR3 region has the DNA TGTGCCAGCAGCCAACAGGGGAGAGGGGCCAACGTCCTGACTTTC.

The chain links TRBV7-2 to TRBJ1-2, with D hard to call. Germline V gene data show CDR1 as SGHTA and CDR2 as FQGNSA. V gave up 5 bases and J gave up 7 bases, with 17 bases separating them. CDR3 length: 14 amino acids. CDR3 sequence reads: CASSPSASRLGYTF. As DNA, the CDR3 is TGTGCCAGCAGCCCATCGGCCTCACGGCTTGGCTACACCTTC.

The rearrangement links TRBV10-3 to TRBJ1-3; D gene uncertain. CDR3 length equals 14 residues. Germline V gene data show CDR1 as ENHRY and CDR2 as SYGVKD. Between the trimmed V and J ends, which lost 4 bases and 4 bases, there was a span of 11 bases. CDR3 DNA: TGTGCCATCAGTGGCGACCTCAGGGGAAACACCATATATTTT. The encoded protein is CAISGDLRGNTIYF.

This chain joins TRBV5-1 and TRBJ2-2; 12 nucleotides line up with TRBD1. The V gene's germline CDR1 is SGHRS and CDR2 YFSETQ. The junction had 4 bases not matched to a gene; V was cut back by 1 base and J by 6 bases. The CDR3 runs to 16 residues. The DNA of the CDR3 is TGCGCCAGCAGCTTGACGGGACAGGGGGCATCCGGGGAGCTGTTTTTT. It codes for CASSLTGQGASGELFF.

The gene calls are TRBV2 and TRBJ2-2, with a possible D match to TRBD1 (6 bases). This CDR3 region has 14 residues. In germline, CDR1 is SNHLY, CDR2 FYNNEI. Trimming shortened V by 5 bases and J by 6 bases, and 13 bases separated the two germline ends. CDR3 nucleotides: TGTGCCAGCAGTCTTACAGGGTTAGCCGGGGAGCTGTTTTTT. Amino acids: CASSLTGLAGELFF.

The rearrangement joins TRBV11-2 to TRBJ2-7; 7 positions agree with TRBD1. The CDR3 sequence is 14 residues long. V lost 1 base to trimming and J lost 4 bases; unmatched junction nucleotides: 4. CDR1 and CDR2 (germline): SGHAT, FQNNGV. Here the CDR3 reads CASSLARQGYEQYV. In DNA, the CDR3 is TGTGCCAGCAGCTTAGCGCGACAGGGTTACGAGCAGTACGTC.

This clone came up once. The genes are TRBV3-1 (or the pseudogene TRBV3-2) and TRBJ1-6; TRBD1 agrees at 11 bases. There are 15 residues in the CDR3. Germline trimming cut 3 bases from V and 9 bases from J; bases unmatched to any gene: 4. Per germline, CDR1 LGHDT and CDR2 YNNKEL (reference sequence). The CDR3 DNA reads TGTGCCAGCAGCCATGGGGACAGGGGGACTTCACCCCTCCACTTT. Translated: CASSHGDRGTSPLHF.

The chain recombines TRBV6-1 with TRBJ2-1; 7 bases align to TRBD1. Germline V gene data show CDR1 as MNHNS and CDR2 as SASEGT. This CDR3 has 14 residues. V dropped 3 bases and J dropped 9; count of bases not matched to a gene: 8. CDR3 DNA: TGTGCCAGCAGTGACACAGGGGAAAGTTCTGAGCAGTTCTTC. It encodes CASSDTGESSEQFF.

The J gene is TRBJ1-2, the V gene TRBV2, with TRBD1 matching over 9 bases. In germline, CDR1 is SNHLY, CDR2 FYNNEI. V lost 4 bases, J lost 4 bases, and 1 base stayed unmatched. This CDR3 has 13 residues. The CDR3 region has the DNA TGTGCCAGCAGTGCACAGGGGGCCTATGGCTACACCTTC. It yields the protein CASSAQGAYGYTF.

The J gene is TRBJ1-1, the V gene TRBV7-8, with D perhaps matching TRBD1 (6 bases). CDR3 length: 15 residues. Germline V gives CDR1 SGHVS, CDR2 FQNEAQ. The V end was cut by 1 base, the J end by 6 bases, with 15 bases between. The CDR3 loop is CASSLVGQGFAEAFF. CDR3 DNA sequence: TGTGCCAGCAGCTTAGTAGGGCAGGGGTTCGCTGAAGCTTTCTTT.

In regard to this clone: Germline and junction disagree at one end, which may indicate a read error. The gene calls are TRBV7-2 and TRBJ2-3, with TRBD2 matching over 10 bases. The CDR3 sequence is 14 residues long. CDR1 is SGHTA, CDR2 FQGNSA, per germline. CDR3 nucleotide sequence: TGTGCCAGCAGCCTAGCGGGGGTTCAAGATACGCAGTATTTT. Encoded protein: CASSLAGVQDTQYF.

The gene calls are TRBV19 and TRBJ2-5; either TRBD1 or TRBD2 may fit D (5 bases each). Looked up from germline, CDR1 is LNHDA and CDR2 is SQIVND (reference sequence). V was shortened by 6 bases and J by 5 bases, with 13 bases between the two germline ends. This CDR3 has 13 amino acids. The DNA of the CDR3 is TGTGCCAGTAGAGAGGGAGCAGGGGAGACCCAGTACTTC. This translates into CASREGAGETQYF.

The chain combines TRBV2 with TRBJ1-3; D is possibly TRBD1 (5 bases). V dropped 6 bases and J dropped 2 bases, with 23 bases sitting between them. This CDR3 is built from 18 residues. CDR1 and CDR2 (germline): SNHLY, FYNNEI. DNA for the CDR3: TGTGCCAGCAGAAACGGTGGGACTTTTGGGACGGCTGGAAACACCATATATTTT. It encodes CASRNGGTFGTAGNTIYF.

This rearrangement joins TRBV5-4 to TRBJ2-6, with D possibly matching TRBD2 (6 bases). V was clipped by 0 bases and J by 0 bases, with 13 bases between them. CDR3 length equals 18 residues. Germline lookup yields CDR1 SGHNT and CDR2 YYREEE (reference sequence). The CDR3 region has the DNA TGTGCCAGCAGCTTGGGTTTACTCGGGGGCTCTGGGGCCAACGTCCTGACTTTC. Its protein is CASSLGLLGGSGANVLTF.

The chain links TRBV5-1 to TRBJ1-4, with D uncertain. In germline, CDR1 is SGHRS, CDR2 YFSETQ. There are 14 residues in the CDR3. The germline V and J ends were trimmed by 4 bases and 6 bases, with 13 bases remaining between them. CDR3 bases: TGCGCCAGCAGCAACGGGAAGAAGGATGAAAAACTGTTTTTT. It codes for CASSNGKKDEKLFF. The whole variable domain, filled in from reference TRBV5-1 and TRBJ1-4, reads KAGVTQTPRYLIKTRGQQVTLSCSPISGHRSVSWYQQTPGQGLQFLFEYFSETQRNKGNFPGRFSGRQFSNSRSEMNVSTLELGDSALYLCASSNGKKDEKLFFGSGTQLSVL.

The gene calls are TRBV6-5 and TRBJ1-5; D is possibly TRBD1 (5 bases). The CDR3 sequence is 14 residues long. Germline assignment: CDR1 MNHEY and CDR2 SVGAGI. Between the trimmed V and J ends, which lost 4 bases and 11 bases, there was a span of 18 bases. CDR3 residues: CASSLGPQKEAQHF. The CDR3, as DNA: TGTGCCAGCAGTTTGGGACCTCAAAAAGAGGCCCAGCATTTT.

V gene TRBV18 combines with J gene TRBJ2-5; TRBD1 agrees at 9 bases. The V segment lost 4 bases and the J segment 5 bases; nucleotides outside the gene matches: 14. Germline-derived CDR1 and CDR2 are KGHSH and LQKENI. This CDR3 comprises 17 residues. The CDR3 sequence is CASSLLDRGRFGETQYF. The CDR3 region has the DNA TGTGCCAGCTCACTTCTGGACAGGGGACGATTTGGGGAGACCCAGTACTTC.

J is TRBJ2-5 and V is TRBV11-2, with 10 bases fitting TRBD1. The CDR3 loop spans 16 amino acids. Germline V lookup: CDR1 SGHAT, CDR2 FQNNGV. The V gene end was trimmed by 4 bases and the J gene end by 4 bases; junction bases not matched to a gene: 9. CDR3 amino acids: CASSSTKTGGAETQYF. In DNA, the CDR3 is TGTGCCAGCAGCTCGACCAAGACAGGGGGCGCAGAGACCCAGTACTTC.

The chain employs TRBV5-1 and TRBJ1-1, with 8 nucleotides matching TRBD1. V shed 4 bases, J shed 9 bases, and the junction held 5 bases outside the gene matches. Germline assignment: CDR1 SGHRS and CDR2 YFSETQ. CDR3 size: 12 residues. The CDR3 DNA sequence: TGCGCCAGCAGCACCTGGGACAGGAAAGCTTTCTTT. It specifies CASSTWDRKAFF.

This chain links TRBV2 with TRBJ2-5; D not certain. The CDR3 spans 11 residues. V was shortened by 4 bases and J by 4 bases, with 4 bases between the two germline ends. The germline gives CDR1 SNHLY, CDR2 FYNNEI. For the CDR3, the DNA is TGTGCCAGCAGTGGAACAGAGACCCAGTACTTC. This gives the protein CASSGTETQYF.

This clone was picked up one time. The V call is TRBV2, the J call TRBJ2-1; 15 nucleotides agree with TRBD2. Trimming at V came to 4 bases and at J to 1 base, leaving 8 bases not matched to a gene. Germline V gene data show CDR1 as SNHLY and CDR2 as FYNNEI. The CDR3 loop spans 19 amino acids. This CDR3 reads CASSASGTSGGRSYNEQFF. CDR3 coding DNA: TGTGCCAGCAGTGCCTCCGGGACTAGCGGGGGGAGGTCCTACAATGAGCAGTTCTTC.

J is TRBJ1-5 and V is TRBV2, with D unclear. The CDR3 runs 15 residues. CDR1 and CDR2 (germline): SNHLY, FYNNEI. V lost 2 bases, J lost 0 bases, and 8 bases lay in between. The CDR3 loop reads CASSEYRYSNQPQHF. CDR3 bases: TGTGCCAGCAGTGAATACAGATATAGCAATCAGCCCCAGCATTTT.

The chain has TRBV24-1 and TRBJ1-5, with D perhaps matching TRBD1 (5 bases). Trimming stripped 4 bases from V and 3 bases from J, with 18 bases between. The CDR3 extends over 17 amino acids. Per germline, CDR1 KGHDR and CDR2 SFDVKD. DNA of the CDR3: TGTGCCACCAGTGACACAACAGGACCCACCTTCAATCAGCCCCAGCATTTT. As protein: CATSDTTGPTFNQPQHF.

The chain combines TRBV10-3 with TRBJ1-4; TRBD1 is a possible D gene (6 bases). CDR3 size: 13 residues. V was pared by 5 bases and J by 5 bases, with 9 bases between. CDR1 and CDR2 (germline): ENHRY, SYGVKD. Written as DNA, the CDR3 is TGTGCCATCAGTCGGGACACCAATGAAAAACTGTTTTTT. It encodes CAISRDTNEKLFF.

CDR3 region: CASSQPSQGAWAFF. Here the CDR3 DNA reads TGCGCCAGCAGCCAACCCTCCCAGGGGGCGTGGGCTTTCTTT. V is TRBV4-1 and J is TRBJ1-1, with TRBD1 matching over 8 bases. CDR3 length equals 14 residues. Germline V lookup: CDR1 MGHRA, CDR2 YSYEKL. The V segment lost 2 bases and the J segment 11 bases; nucleotides outside the gene matches: 10.

The chain recombines TRBV7-9 with TRBJ2-1; 10 bases map to TRBD2. This CDR3 is built from 16 residues. The germline V gene has CDR1 SEHNR and CDR2 FQNEAQ (reference sequence). With 5 bases clipped from V and 5 bases from J, the junction kept 9 bases outside the gene matches. CDR3 in DNA: TGTGCCAGCAGCCCTTGGGCACTAGCGGGGCACAATGAGCAGTTCTTC. Its translation is CASSPWALAGHNEQFF.

The V gene is TRBV14, the J gene TRBJ1-6; tentative D call: TRBD1 (6 bases). This CDR3 is 15 amino acids long. CDR1 and CDR2 (germline): SGHDN, FVKESK. Deletions cut 4 bases from V and 10 bases from J, with 17 bases between. CDR3 loop: CASSPLLGTPSPLHF. In DNA form, the CDR3 reads TGTGCCAGCAGCCCCCTATTGGGGACACCATCACCCCTCCACTTT.

This chain connects TRBV10-3 to TRBJ2-5; 9 nucleotides agree with TRBD1. The junction had 2 bases not matched to a gene; V was cut back by 6 bases and J by 3 bases. Germline values: CDR1 ENHRY, CDR2 SYGVKD. The CDR3 is made up of 13 amino acids. The CDR3 reads CAIRGDREETQYF. Written as DNA, the CDR3 is TGTGCCATCAGGGGGGACAGGGAAGAGACCCAGTACTTC.

The chain recombines TRBV5-1 with TRBJ2-2, with TRBD1 identical over 7 bases. V shed 5 bases, J shed 0 bases, and the junction held 10 bases outside the gene matches. The CDR3 extends over 17 amino acids. The germline CDR1 and CDR2 sequences are SGHRS and YFSETQ. CDR3 coding DNA: TGCGCCAGCAGTCCCGTTGTAGGGGGCTCGAACACCGGGGAGCTGTTTTTT. This gives the protein CASSPVVGGSNTGELFF.